This record looks at one T cell receptor beta chain sequence and its context. This entry belongs to a study of technical replicates of blood from a few donors. This CDR3 region has 14 residues. Germline assignment: CDR1 MDHEN and CDR2 SYDVKM. With 6 bases removed from V and 4 bases from J, the gap between germline ends came to 16 bases. The assay was immunoSEQ multiplex PCR, and TCRdb's table has in-frame clones only and misses some. The sample consists of approximately 89,000 clones, just under 95% of them appearing once. The source of this sequence is a human donor in good health. Specimen: T cells isolated from PBMCs. The J gene is TRBJ2-7, the V gene TRBV28; weak D call: TRBD1 (5 bases). The CDR3 nucleotides are TGTGCCAGCAGGTACCAGGGTATCGGGTACGAGCAGTACTTC. Its translation: CASRYQGIGYEQYF. The entire variable domain, with the rest obtained from reference TRBV28 and TRBJ2-7, is as follows: DVKVTQSSRYLVKRTGEKVFLECVQDMDHENMFWYRQDPGLGLRLIYFSYDVKMKEKGDIPEGYSVSREKKERFSLILESASTNQTSMYLCASRYQGIGYEQYFGPGTRLTVT.